This entry lists 21 T cell receptor beta chains sequenced from one sample in a study of blood T cell repertoires in COVID-19. Sequencing used immunoSEQ multiplex PCR; TCRdb keeps in-frame clones, though not all of them. The sample shows roughly 150,000 clones, over 70% of them seen only once. Sequencing was performed on peripheral blood. The receptors stem from a man between 60 and 70 years old with acute or convalescent COVID-19.

The J gene is TRBJ2-7, the V gene TRBV7-2, with TRBD2 matching 8 bases. Germline V gene data show CDR1 as SGHTA and CDR2 as FQGNSA. The CDR3 has 16 amino acids. Unmatched junction bases numbered 6, after V lost 0 bases and J lost 2 bases. CDR3 in amino acids: CASSLASSGSPYEQYF. For the CDR3, the DNA is TGTGCCAGCAGCTTAGCCTCCAGCGGGAGTCCCTACGAGCAGTACTTC.

V and J are TRBV6-6 and TRBJ2-7; 12 bases match TRBD2. The CDR3 is 17 residues long. The trim removed 7 bases at V and 0 bases at J, leaving 10 bases unmatched. Looked up from germline, CDR1 is MNHNY and CDR2 is SVGAGI (reference sequence). CDR3 coding DNA: TGTGCCAGCAATCGGCTAGCGGGGGGGCTGAGCTCCTACGAGCAGTACTTC. Protein sequence: CASNRLAGGLSSYEQYF.

This sequence joins TRBV3-1 (or the pseudogene TRBV3-2) and TRBJ1-6, with 9 bases identical to TRBD1. The V gene end was trimmed by 4 bases and the J gene end by 10 bases; junction bases not matched to a gene: 14. The germline V gene encodes CDR1 LGHDT and CDR2 YNNKEL (reference sequence). The CDR3 spans 17 residues. DNA for the CDR3: TGTGCCAGCAGCCCGGCGGGACAGGGCCTCTTAGAGTCACCCCTCCACTTT. Translating gives CASSPAGQGLLESPLHF.

V usage is TRBV28 and J usage is TRBJ2-1; tentative D call: TRBD2 (5 bases). Germline assignment: CDR1 MDHEN and CDR2 SYDVKM. Trimming stripped 8 bases from V and 8 bases from J, with 13 bases between. The CDR3 runs 12 residues. The CDR3 is CASGVVAYEQFF. CDR3 in DNA: TGTGCCAGCGGGGTGGTAGCGTATGAGCAGTTCTTC.

J is TRBJ2-7 and V is TRBV6-2 or TRBV6-3; tentatively, D is TRBD1 (6 bases). The CDR3 consists of 15 residues. V lost 0 bases and J lost 4, with 13 bases in between. CDR1 MNHEY and CDR2 SVGEGT come from the germline V gene. For the CDR3, the DNA is TGTGCCAGCAGTTACTCCCGGCCCAGGGGTTACGAGCAGTACTTC. Protein product: CASSYSRPRGYEQYF.

The rearrangement uses TRBV29-1 and TRBJ2-1; 10 bases are shared with TRBD2. Germline assignment: CDR1 SQVTM and CDR2 ANQGSEA. The CDR3 runs 15 residues. The junction had 15 bases not matched to a gene; V was cut back by 7 bases and J by 9 bases. This chain's CDR3 is CSARERGGLRSEQFF. CDR3 bases: TGCAGCGCACGAGAGCGGGGGGGCCTTAGGAGTGAGCAGTTCTTC.

A remark on this clone: The identical CDR3 is also encoded by other nucleotide sequences in the sample. The chain recombines TRBV14 with TRBJ2-1; a possible D gene is TRBD1 (5 bases). Germline assignment: CDR1 SGHDN and CDR2 FVKESK. Trimming left V 2 bases short and J 0 bases short, with 11 bases between. The CDR3 consists of 16 residues. CDR3 in DNA: TGTGCCAGCAGCCAATATACAGGTGTCTCCTACAATGAGCAGTTCTTC. Protein product: CASSQYTGVSYNEQFF.

The chain carries TRBV28 and TRBJ1-4, with D unresolved. This CDR3 spans 14 amino acids. Germline assignment: CDR1 MDHEN and CDR2 SYDVKM. V lost 4 bases and J 8 bases, leaving 14 bases between the germline ends. As DNA, the CDR3 is TGTGCCAGCAGTTCGGGCCCGTGGGAGGAAAAACTGTTTTTT. Protein: CASSSGPWEEKLFF.

The chain carries TRBV19 and TRBJ2-2; TRBD2 aligns across 10 bases. The CDR3 is 15 amino acids. Unmatched junction bases numbered 3, after V lost 4 bases and J lost 4 bases. The V gene's germline CDR1 is LNHDA and CDR2 SQIVND (reference sequence). This CDR3 reads CASSRAGGPTGELFF. The CDR3 DNA sequence: TGTGCCAGTAGTAGAGCGGGAGGGCCCACCGGGGAGCTGTTTTTT.

This clone was recorded a few times. This chain connects TRBV7-9 to TRBJ2-3, with D perhaps matching TRBD1 (6 bases). The CDR3 is 15 residues long. V was shortened by 6 bases and J by 1 base, with 14 bases between the two germline ends. Germline V gene sequence: CDR1 SEHNR, CDR2 FQNEAQ (reference sequence). This chain's CDR3 is CASRARGEGTDTQYF. As DNA, the CDR3 is TGTGCCAGCAGGGCCAGGGGAGAGGGCACAGATACGCAGTATTTT.

The rearrangement links TRBV11-3 to TRBJ1-5, with 8 positions matching TRBD1. J was trimmed by 0 bases and V by 0 bases; bases with no gene match: 13. This CDR3 region has 20 residues. Per the germline V gene, CDR1 is SGHNT and CDR2 is YENEEA. The CDR3 DNA reads TGTGCCAGCAGCTTAGATCGTCCGGCAGGGGGCTCCTATAGCAATCAGCCCCAGCATTTT. Translating gives CASSLDRPAGGSYSNQPQHF.

This clone was found once. V and J are TRBV3-1 (or the pseudogene TRBV3-2) and TRBJ2-3, with D perhaps TRBD2 (6 bases). The CDR3 extends over 16 amino acids. Germline assignment: CDR1 LGHDT and CDR2 YNNKEL (reference sequence). Trimming removed 4 bases from V and 0 bases from J, with 14 bases in between. CDR3 sequence: CASSPRRSGSTDTQYF. Here the CDR3 DNA reads TGTGCCAGCAGCCCCCGGCGAAGCGGGAGCACAGATACGCAGTATTTT.

This chain uses TRBV21-1 with TRBJ2-1; the table's D gene call, TRBD1, was not cross checked with the DNA. TRBV21-1 is shown as a pseudogene. The CDR3 is 15 residues long. The CDR3 is CASSKGTGWGNEQFF. CDR3 nucleotide sequence: TGTGCCAGCAGCAAGGGCACAGGGTGGGGCAATGAGCAGTTCTTC.

This clone was observed once. The chain uses TRBV5-6 and TRBJ2-1; D is perhaps TRBD2 (5 bases). The V gene's germline CDR1 is SGHDT and CDR2 YYEEEE. The CDR3 is 18 amino acids. V dropped 4 bases and J dropped 0 bases, with 20 bases sitting between them. The CDR3 protein is CASSQIPRTGSSYNEQFF. The CDR3 DNA sequence: TGTGCCAGCAGCCAGATTCCGAGGACTGGTAGCTCCTACAATGAGCAGTTCTTC. Full variable domain (remainder filled in from reference TRBV5-6 and TRBJ2-1): DAGVTQSPTHLIKTRGQQVTLRCSPKSGHDTVSWYQQALGQGPQFIFQYYEEEERQRGNFPDRFSGHQFPNYSSELNVNALLLGDSALYLCASSQIPRTGSSYNEQFFGPGTRLTVL.

The chain uses TRBV5-1 and TRBJ2-7, with 12 positions matching TRBD2. Germline CDR1 SGHRS, CDR2 YFSETQ. CDR3 length: 15 residues. V was clipped by 0 bases and J by 6 bases; unmatched bases: 4. In nucleotides, the CDR3 is TGCGCCAGCAGCTTGGGACTAGCGGGAGAAGTCGAGCAGTACTTC. It specifies CASSLGLAGEVEQYF.

V gene TRBV7-2 combines with J gene TRBJ2-3; the D is unclear. Trimming stripped 4 bases from V and 4 bases from J, with 6 bases between. The CDR3 is 12 residues long. CDR1 and CDR2 from the germline V gene are SGHTA and FQGNSA. DNA for the CDR3: TGTGCCAGCAGCTCCTTTTCAGATACGCAGTATTTT. Protein product: CASSSFSDTQYF.

J is TRBJ1-5 and V is TRBV6-7; D is undetermined. TRBV6-7 is noted as an ORF with a role that remains uncertain. The CDR3 is 16 residues long. V lost 0 bases, J lost 0 bases, and 9 bases lay in between. The CDR3 DNA reads as TGTGCCAGCAGTTACTCGAGGCCCTATAGCAATCAGCCCCAGCATTTT. Protein: CASSYSRPYSNQPQHF.

The chain recombines TRBV18 with TRBJ2-5; 7 bases are a match to TRBD1. V gave up 0 bases and J gave up 5 bases; unmatched junction bases: 9. The CDR3 is made up of 16 amino acids. Germline V gives CDR1 KGHSH, CDR2 LQKENI. The chain's CDR3 is CASSPPGRATGETQYF. CDR3 bases: TGTGCCAGCTCACCACCGGGGCGCGCGACAGGGGAGACCCAGTACTTC.

The chain carries TRBV28 and TRBJ1-2; D is unresolved. V was trimmed by 5 bases and J by 5 bases, leaving 9 bases between them. This CDR3 comprises 12 residues. Germline CDR1 is MDHEN and CDR2 is SYDVKM. CDR3: CASSPTLYGYTF. CDR3 bases: TGTGCCAGCAGTCCAACTTTATATGGCTACACCTTC.

The chain uses TRBV28 and TRBJ1-2; D possibly corresponds to TRBD1 (5 bases). Germline V CDR1 and CDR2: MDHEN, SYDVKM. The CDR3 has 14 amino acids. The germline V and J ends were trimmed by 1 base and 4 bases, with 10 bases remaining between them. CDR3 sequence: CASSLFGGGYGYTF. The CDR3 bases are TGTGCCAGCAGTTTATTTGGGGGAGGCTATGGCTACACCTTC.

The chain couples TRBV4-3 to TRBJ1-4; no firm D call. This CDR3 has 17 residues. Looked up from germline, CDR1 is LGHNA and CDR2 is YSLEER. The V end lost 0 bases, the J end lost 8 bases, and 19 bases lay between the germline ends. The CDR3 sequence: CASSQDGGLAAREKLFF. In DNA, the CDR3 is TGCGCCAGCAGCCAAGATGGTGGCCTGGCGGCCCGAGAAAAACTGTTTTTT.